This entry lists 7 T cell receptor beta chains sequenced from one sample in a study of T cells in Graves' hyperthyroidism and ophthalmopathy. From RNA transcripts, TCR beta CDR3 regions were amplified. First-round RT-PCR targeting the TCR CDR3 was performed with the HTBI primer set. TCRdb re-called the multiplex PCR reads with MiXCR, one entry per CDR3 protein. The table has 500,000 to 800,000 distinct CDR3 sequences, more than 14% seen once. The sequencing sample was made of blood. The receptors stem from a woman aged 50 to 65 with Graves' ophthalmopathy.

The sample holds a few counts of this clonotype. The rearrangement links TRBV4-1 to TRBJ2-6; perhaps D is TRBD1 or TRBD2 (5 bases each). Germline CDR1 and CDR2: MGHRA and YSYEKL. V was clipped by 7 bases and J by 3 bases, with 22 bases between them. The CDR3 is 18 residues long. CDR3: CASTETRRWGIGANVLTF. CDR3 DNA: TGCGCCAGCACCGAGACAAGACGGTGGGGGATTGGGGCCAACGTCCTGACTTTC.

This clonotype was seen more than once but under ten times. The V and J genes are TRBV19 and TRBJ1-5; D not certain. The V end was cut by 6 bases, the J end by 6 bases, with 12 bases between. Germline V CDR1 and CDR2: LNHDA, SQIVND (reference sequence). The CDR3 sequence is 13 residues long. The CDR3 loop reads CASRTTGVQPQHF. The CDR3 nucleotides read TGTGCCAGTAGGACGACCGGCGTTCAGCCCCAGCATTTT.

This clonotype was observed a handful of times. The chain carries TRBV5-1 and TRBJ2-1; 9 bases line up with TRBD1. The V segment lost 0 bases and the J segment 5 bases; nucleotides outside the gene matches: 3. CDR3 length: 15 residues. Germline V CDR1 and CDR2: SGHRS, YFSETQ. Here the CDR3 reads CASSLAGDRDNEQFF. The CDR3 DNA follows: TGCGCCAGCAGCTTGGCGGGGGACAGGGACAATGAGCAGTTCTTC.

The V gene is TRBV28, the J gene TRBJ1-1; D may be TRBD1 (6 bases). This CDR3 spans 15 amino acids. Germline assignment: CDR1 MDHEN and CDR2 SYDVKM. V lost 3 bases to trimming and J lost 1 base, with 12 bases between them. The CDR3 region is CASSLGGLQNTEAFF. CDR3 bases: TGTGCCAGCAGTTTGGGGGGGCTCCAGAACACTGAAGCTTTCTTT.

The V and J genes are TRBV7-9 and TRBJ1-1; D is possibly TRBD1 (6 bases). V was trimmed by 2 bases and J by 5 bases, leaving 12 bases between them. CDR3 size: 14 residues. CDR1 is SEHNR and CDR2 is FQNEAQ in the germline V gene (reference sequence). CDR3 loop: CASSLHRERTEAFF. The CDR3, as DNA: TGTGCCAGCAGCTTACACAGGGAACGGACTGAAGCTTTCTTT.

This clonotype was counted a single time. This sequence joins TRBV11-2 and TRBJ2-3, with TRBD2 identical over 7 bases. This CDR3 is built from 16 residues. The trim removed 3 bases at V and 2 bases at J, leaving 8 bases unmatched. Germline CDR1 and CDR2: SGHAT and FQNNGV. CDR3: CASSFQLADFTDTQYF. In DNA, the CDR3 is TGTGCCAGCAGCTTTCAGCTAGCGGACTTCACAGATACGCAGTATTTT. Variable domain in full (rest from reference TRBV11-2 and TRBJ2-3): EAGVAQSPRYKIIEKRQSVAFWCNPISGHATLYWYQQILGQGPKLLIQFQNNGVVDDSQLPKDRFSAERLKGVDSTLKIQPAKLEDSAVYLCASSFQLADFTDTQYFGPGTRLTVL.

This clonotype was recorded once. One base away lies a much larger clone, so this may be a sequencing read error. The missing conserved phenylalanine or tryptophan at the end of this CDR3 makes a read error likely. The chain joins TRBV29-1 to TRBJ1-1; D unresolved. The CDR3 extends over 11 amino acids. Trimming pared 4 bases from V and 3 bases from J, leaving 6 bases between. Germline CDR1 is SQVTM and CDR2 is ANQGSEA. The CDR3 spells CSVARDTEAFL. The CDR3, as DNA: TGCAGCGTTGCCCGGGACACTGAAGCTTTCCTT.